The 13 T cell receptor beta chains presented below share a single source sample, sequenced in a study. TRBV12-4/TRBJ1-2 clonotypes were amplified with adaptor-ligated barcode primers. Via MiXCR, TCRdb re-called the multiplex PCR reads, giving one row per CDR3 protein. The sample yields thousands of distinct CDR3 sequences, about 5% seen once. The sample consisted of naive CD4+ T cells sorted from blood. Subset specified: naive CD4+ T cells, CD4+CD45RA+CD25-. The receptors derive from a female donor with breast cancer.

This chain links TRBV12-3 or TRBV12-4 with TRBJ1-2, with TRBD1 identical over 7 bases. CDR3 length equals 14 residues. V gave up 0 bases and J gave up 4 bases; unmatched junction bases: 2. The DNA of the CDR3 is TGTGCCAGCAGTTTAGCGAGGACAGGCTATGGCTACACCTTC. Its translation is CASSLARTGYGYTF.

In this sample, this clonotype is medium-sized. CDR3 in DNA: TGTGCCAGCAGTTTAGACTATTGGGGCTACACCTTC. Residues: CASSLDYWGYTF. The chain couples TRBV12-3 or TRBV12-4 to TRBJ1-2, with D unclear. The CDR3 is made up of 12 amino acids. The V gene lost 1 base and the J gene lost 8 bases, with 8 bases spanning the gap.

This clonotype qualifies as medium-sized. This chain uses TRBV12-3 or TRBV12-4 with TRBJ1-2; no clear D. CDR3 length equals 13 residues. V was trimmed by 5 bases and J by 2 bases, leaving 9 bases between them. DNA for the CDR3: TGTGCCAGCAGTCAGAACACCAACTATGGCTACACCTTC. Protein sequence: CASSQNTNYGYTF.

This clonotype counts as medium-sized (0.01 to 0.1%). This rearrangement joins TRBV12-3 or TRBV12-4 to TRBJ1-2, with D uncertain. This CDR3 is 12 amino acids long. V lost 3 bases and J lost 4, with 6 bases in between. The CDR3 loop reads CASSFPGYGYTF. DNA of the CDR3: TGTGCCAGCAGTTTTCCGGGCTATGGCTACACCTTC.

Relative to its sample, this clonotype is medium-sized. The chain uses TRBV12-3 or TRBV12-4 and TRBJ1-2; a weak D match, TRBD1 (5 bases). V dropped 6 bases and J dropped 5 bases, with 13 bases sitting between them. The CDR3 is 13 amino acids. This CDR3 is CASSTTRGYGYTF. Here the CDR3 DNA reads TGTGCCAGCAGCACAACAAGGGGATATGGCTACACCTTC.

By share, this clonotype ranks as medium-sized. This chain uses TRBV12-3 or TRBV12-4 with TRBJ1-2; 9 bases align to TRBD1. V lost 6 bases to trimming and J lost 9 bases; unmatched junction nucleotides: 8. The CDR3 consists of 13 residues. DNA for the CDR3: TGTGCCAGCAGCGAGGACAGGGGCCTGCGCTACACCTTC. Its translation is CASSEDRGLRYTF.

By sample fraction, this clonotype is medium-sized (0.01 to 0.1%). CDR3: CASSLTGTGKGGYTF. In DNA, the CDR3 is TGTGCCAGCAGTCTTACCGGGACAGGGAAAGGTGGCTACACCTTC. This rearrangement joins TRBV12-3 or TRBV12-4 to TRBJ1-2, with 9 bases aligning to TRBD1. This CDR3 region has 15 residues. The V gene end was trimmed by 5 bases and the J gene end by 7 bases; junction bases not matched to a gene: 11.

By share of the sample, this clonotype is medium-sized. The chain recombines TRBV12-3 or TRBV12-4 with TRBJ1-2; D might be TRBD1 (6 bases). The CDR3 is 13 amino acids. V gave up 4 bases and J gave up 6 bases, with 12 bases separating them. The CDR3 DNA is TGTGCCAGCAGTTCATACAGGGCTGATGGCTACACCTTC. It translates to CASSSYRADGYTF.

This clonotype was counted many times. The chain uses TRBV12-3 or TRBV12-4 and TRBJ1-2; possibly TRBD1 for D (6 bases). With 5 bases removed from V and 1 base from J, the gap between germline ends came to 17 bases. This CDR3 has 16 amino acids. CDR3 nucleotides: TGTGCCAGCAGTCTTACAGGGCTTGGGAATAACTATGGCTACACCTTC. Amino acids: CASSLTGLGNNYGYTF.

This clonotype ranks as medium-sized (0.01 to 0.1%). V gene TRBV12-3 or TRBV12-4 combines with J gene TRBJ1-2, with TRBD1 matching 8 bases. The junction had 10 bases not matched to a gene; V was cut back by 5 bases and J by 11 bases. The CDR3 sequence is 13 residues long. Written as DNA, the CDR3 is TGTGCCAGCAGTAGCCAGGACAGGGAAGCATACACCTTC. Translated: CASSSQDREAYTF.

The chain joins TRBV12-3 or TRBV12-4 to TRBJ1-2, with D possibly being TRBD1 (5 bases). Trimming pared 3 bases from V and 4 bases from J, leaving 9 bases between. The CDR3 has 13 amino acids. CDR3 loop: CASSLGPLYGYTF. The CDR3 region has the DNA TGTGCCAGCAGTTTGGGACCGCTCTATGGCTACACCTTC.

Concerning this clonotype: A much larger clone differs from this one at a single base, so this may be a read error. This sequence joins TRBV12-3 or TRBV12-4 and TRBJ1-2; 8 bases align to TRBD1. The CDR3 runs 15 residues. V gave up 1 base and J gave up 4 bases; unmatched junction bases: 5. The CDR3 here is CASSLVGTGGYGYTF. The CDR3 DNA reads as TGTGCCAGCAGTTTAGTCGGGACAGGAGGCTATGGCTACACCTTC.

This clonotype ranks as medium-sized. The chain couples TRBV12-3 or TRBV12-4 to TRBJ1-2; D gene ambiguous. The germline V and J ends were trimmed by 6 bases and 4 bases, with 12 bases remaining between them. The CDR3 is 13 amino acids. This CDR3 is CASRNQMTYGYTF. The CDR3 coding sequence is TGTGCCAGCAGAAATCAGATGACCTATGGCTACACCTTC.